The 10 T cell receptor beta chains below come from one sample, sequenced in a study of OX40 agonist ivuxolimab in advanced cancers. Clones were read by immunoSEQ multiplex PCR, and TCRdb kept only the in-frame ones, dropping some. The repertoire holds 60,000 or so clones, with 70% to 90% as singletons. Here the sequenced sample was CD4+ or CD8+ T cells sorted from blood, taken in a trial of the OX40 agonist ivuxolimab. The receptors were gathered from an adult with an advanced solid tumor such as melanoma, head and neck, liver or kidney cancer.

This CDR3 reads CASSQVARDINSSYNEQFF. DNA for the CDR3: TGCGCCAGCAGTCAGGTGGCCCGGGACATTAATAGCTCCTACAATGAGCAGTTCTTC. This chain uses TRBV23-1 with TRBJ2-1; a weak D match, TRBD1 (6 bases). Being an ORF, TRBV23-1 has a function that is uncertain. The CDR3 consists of 19 residues. V lost 3 bases and J 0 bases, leaving 21 bases between the germline ends.

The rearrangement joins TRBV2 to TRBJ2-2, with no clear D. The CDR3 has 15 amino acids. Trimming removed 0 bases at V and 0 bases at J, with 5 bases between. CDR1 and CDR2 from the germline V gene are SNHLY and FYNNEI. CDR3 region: CASSEAGPNTGELFF. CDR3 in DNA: TGTGCCAGCAGTGAAGCAGGGCCGAACACCGGGGAGCTGTTTTTT.

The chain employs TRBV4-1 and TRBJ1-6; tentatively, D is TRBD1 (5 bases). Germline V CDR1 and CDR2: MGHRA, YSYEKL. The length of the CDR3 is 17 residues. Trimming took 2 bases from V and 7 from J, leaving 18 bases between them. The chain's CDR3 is CASSQHLVQARNSPLHF. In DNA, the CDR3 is TGCGCCAGCAGCCAACATTTAGTACAGGCCCGGAATTCACCCCTCCACTTT.

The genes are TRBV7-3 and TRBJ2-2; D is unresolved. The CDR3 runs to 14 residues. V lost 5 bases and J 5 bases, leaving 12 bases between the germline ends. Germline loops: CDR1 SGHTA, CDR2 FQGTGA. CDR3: CASSPDTSTGELFF. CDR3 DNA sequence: TGTGCCAGCAGCCCCGACACCTCTACCGGGGAGCTGTTTTTT.

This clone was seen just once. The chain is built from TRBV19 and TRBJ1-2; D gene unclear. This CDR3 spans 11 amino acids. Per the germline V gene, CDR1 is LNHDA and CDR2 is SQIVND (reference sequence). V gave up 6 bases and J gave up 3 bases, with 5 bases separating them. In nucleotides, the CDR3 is TGTGCCAGTAGAACGGACTATGGCTACACCTTC. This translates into CASRTDYGYTF.

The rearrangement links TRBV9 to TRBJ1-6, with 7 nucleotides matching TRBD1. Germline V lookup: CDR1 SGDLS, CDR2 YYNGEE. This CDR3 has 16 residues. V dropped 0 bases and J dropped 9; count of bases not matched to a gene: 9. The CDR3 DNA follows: TGTGCCAGCAGCGTAGGGACAGGAGGGGGCCGTTCACCCCTCCACTTT. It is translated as CASSVGTGGGRSPLHF.

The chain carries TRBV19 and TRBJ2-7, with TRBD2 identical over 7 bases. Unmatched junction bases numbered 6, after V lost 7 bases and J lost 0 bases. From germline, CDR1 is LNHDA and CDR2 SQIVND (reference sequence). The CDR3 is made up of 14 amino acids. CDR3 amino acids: CASNNGGSSYEQYF. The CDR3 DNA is TGTGCCAGTAATAACGGGGGGAGCTCCTACGAGCAGTACTTC.

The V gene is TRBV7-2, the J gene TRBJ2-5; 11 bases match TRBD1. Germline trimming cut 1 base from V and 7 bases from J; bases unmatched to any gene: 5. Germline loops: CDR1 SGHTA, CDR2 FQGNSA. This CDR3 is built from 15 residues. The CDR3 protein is CASSLVVGQGGTQYF. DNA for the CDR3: TGTGCCAGCAGCTTAGTAGTGGGACAGGGGGGGACCCAGTACTTC. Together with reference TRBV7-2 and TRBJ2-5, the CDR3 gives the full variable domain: GAGVSQSPSNKVTEKGKDVELRCDPISGHTALYWYRQSLGQGLEFLIYFQGNSAPDKSGLPSDRFSAERTGGSVSTLTIQRTQQEDSAVYLCASSLVVGQGGTQYFGPGTRLLVL.

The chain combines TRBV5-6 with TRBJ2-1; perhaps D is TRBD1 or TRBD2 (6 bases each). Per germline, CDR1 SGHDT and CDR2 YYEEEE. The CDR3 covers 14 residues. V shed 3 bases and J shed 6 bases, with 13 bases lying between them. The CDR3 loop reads CASSSRTGANEQFF. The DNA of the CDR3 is TGTGCCAGCAGCTCCCGAACGGGGGCCAATGAGCAGTTCTTC.

CDR3 region: CAISGPDRESDYGYTF. The CDR3 nucleotides read TGTGCCATCAGTGGTCCGGACAGGGAAAGTGACTATGGCTACACCTTC. This chain uses TRBV10-3 with TRBJ1-2; 8 bases line up with TRBD1. CDR3 length: 16 amino acids. The trim removed 4 bases at V and 3 bases at J, leaving 10 bases unmatched. Germline CDR1 reads ENHRY; CDR2 reads SYGVKD.